These 25 T cell receptor beta chains share one sample of origin, sequenced in a study of graft-versus-host responses after intestinal transplantation. These TCRs are of unknown antigen specificity. TCRdb's copy holds only in-frame clones and misses some; the assay was immunoSEQ multiplex PCR. The repertoire holds around 78,000 clones, with around 86% as singletons. The sequencing here drew on unstimulated CD8+ T cells sorted from spleen or lymph node cells, taken before transplant. The receptors stem from a human donor who was the organ donor for an intestinal transplant.

The chain is built from TRBV21-1 and TRBJ1-2; no DNA check was done on the table's D call, TRBD1. TRBV21-1 is tagged as a pseudogene. The CDR3 has 14 amino acids. The CDR3 coding sequence is TGTGCCAGCAGCAAGGGAACAGGGAAGAAGCGCTACACCTTC. Its protein is CASSKGTGKKRYTF.

The chain carries TRBV6-4 and TRBJ2-1; a weak D match, TRBD2 (5 bases). The CDR3 consists of 13 residues. Trimming left V 3 bases short and J 14 bases short, with 17 bases between. The germline V gene encodes CDR1 MRHNA and CDR2 SNTAGT. CDR3 sequence reads: CASSESVTGNKFF. The CDR3 DNA reads TGTGCCAGCAGTGAATCCGTGACGGGGAATAAGTTCTTC.

This clone appeared a single time. The chain links TRBV27 to TRBJ2-3; TRBD2 agrees at 8 bases. CDR3 length equals 17 residues. The germline V gene encodes CDR1 MNHEY and CDR2 SMNVEV (reference sequence). The V gene end was trimmed by 0 bases and the J gene end by 3 bases; junction bases not matched to a gene: 8. The CDR3: CASSLSWPGGRTDTQYF. In nucleotides, the CDR3 is TGTGCCAGCAGTTTATCCTGGCCGGGGGGGCGGACAGATACGCAGTATTTT.

Only a few counts were recorded for this clone. This sequence joins TRBV7-2 and TRBJ1-2; maybe TRBD1 (5 bases). Germline CDR1 is SGHTA and CDR2 is FQGNSA. V was pared by 6 bases and J by 4 bases, with 12 bases between. The CDR3 spans 13 residues. The CDR3 reads CASRFIGGYGYTF. Here the CDR3 DNA reads TGTGCCAGCAGATTCATTGGGGGCTATGGCTACACCTTC.

The rearrangement joins TRBV2 to TRBJ1-2; a weak D match, TRBD1 (6 bases). Germline V gene lookup returns CDR1 SNHLY and CDR2 FYNNEI. The V end lost 7 bases, the J end lost 0 bases, and 12 bases lay between the germline ends. The CDR3 covers 14 residues. This chain's CDR3 is CASIGYRANYGYTF. The DNA of the CDR3 is TGTGCCAGCATTGGGTACAGGGCTAACTATGGCTACACCTTC.

The rearrangement links TRBV2 to TRBJ1-5; 7 bases match TRBD1. The CDR3 contains 14 residues. CDR1 is SNHLY, CDR2 FYNNEI, per germline. Trimming removed 6 bases from V and 5 bases from J; junction bases left unmatched: 7. For the CDR3, the DNA is TGTGCCAGCAGGGTAGGGACAGACTATCAGCCCCAGCATTTT. Amino acids: CASRVGTDYQPQHF.

V usage is TRBV6-1 and J usage is TRBJ1-6; the D is unclear. V lost 3 bases and J 6 bases, leaving 9 bases between the germline ends. This CDR3 comprises 14 residues. From germline, CDR1 is MNHNS and CDR2 SASEGT. For the CDR3, the DNA is TGTGCCAGCAGTGACGGCACCGGTAATTCACCCCTCCACTTT. It codes for CASSDGTGNSPLHF.

This chain uses TRBV27 with TRBJ1-6, with no clear D. V shed 0 bases and J shed 7 bases, with 13 bases lying between them. The CDR3 sequence is 16 residues long. Per germline, CDR1 MNHEY and CDR2 SMNVEV (reference sequence). The CDR3 sequence is CASSLSGGSMNSPLHF. In DNA form, the CDR3 reads TGTGCCAGCAGTTTATCGGGAGGGAGTATGAATTCACCCCTCCACTTT.

V gene TRBV5-4 combines with J gene TRBJ2-1; 8 nucleotides align to TRBD2. Germline V gene data show CDR1 as SGHNT and CDR2 as YYREEE (reference sequence). The CDR3 runs to 16 residues. The J segment lost 5 bases and the V segment lost 2 bases, leaving 9 bases of the junction unmatched. Written as DNA, the CDR3 is TGTGCCAGCAGCTTACCAGGACTAGCAGAACACAATGAGCAGTTCTTC. Protein: CASSLPGLAEHNEQFF.

The chain carries TRBV9 and TRBJ1-4; TRBD1 is a possible D gene (6 bases). The CDR3 is 14 amino acids. The ends were cut back, 3 bases at V and 7 bases at J, with 13 bases in the middle. CDR1 and CDR2 from the germline V gene are SGDLS and YYNGEE. In nucleotides, the CDR3 is TGTGCCAGCAGCGAAGACAGGTATCGTGAAAAACTGTTTTTT. Its translation: CASSEDRYREKLFF.

The chain recombines TRBV7-3 with TRBJ2-3; a possible D gene is TRBD2 (7 bases). Per the germline V gene, CDR1 is SGHTA and CDR2 is FQGTGA. The V end lost 5 bases, the J end lost 0 bases, and 24 bases lay between the germline ends. The CDR3 is 19 residues long. CDR3 DNA: TGTGCCAGCAGCCCAAGGGGGAGCGGGGACCTTACTAGCACAGATACGCAGTATTTT. Encoded protein: CASSPRGSGDLTSTDTQYF.

This clone was counted a single time. This chain joins TRBV5-1 and TRBJ2-3; D might be TRBD2 (7 bases). Trimming left V 7 bases short and J 5 bases short, with 20 bases between. The germline V gene encodes CDR1 SGHRS and CDR2 YFSETQ. CDR3 length: 15 residues. The CDR3 loop is CASSLERGALDTQYF. CDR3 in DNA: TGCGCCAGCTCCTTGGAACGGGGGGCATTAGATACGCAGTATTTT.

This clone was seen only once. The chain combines TRBV27 with TRBJ1-5; D gene ambiguous. The germline V and J ends were trimmed by 0 bases and 6 bases, with 9 bases remaining between them. This CDR3 region has 14 residues. Germline V gene lookup returns CDR1 MNHEY and CDR2 SMNVEV (reference sequence). CDR3 bases: TGTGCCAGCAGTTTATCCGGAATAGGTCAGCCCCAGCATTTT. Encoded protein: CASSLSGIGQPQHF.

This rearrangement joins TRBV27 to TRBJ2-7, with D uncertain. CDR1 and CDR2 (germline): MNHEY, SMNVEV (reference sequence). V lost 1 base and J lost 2, with 18 bases in between. The CDR3 is made up of 17 amino acids. The DNA for the CDR3 is TGTGCCAGCAGTTTATTGCCAGGCGAGCCCCCTACCTACGAGCAGTACTTC. Translating gives CASSLLPGEPPTYEQYF.

This chain links TRBV6-5 with TRBJ2-1, with TRBD2 as a possible D gene (6 bases). This CDR3 spans 15 amino acids. Trimming took 2 bases from V and 0 from J, leaving 8 bases between them. Germline lookup yields CDR1 MNHEY and CDR2 SVGAGI. The CDR3 nucleotides are TGTGCCAGCAGTTACGGCGGGACCTCCTACAATGAGCAGTTCTTC. It encodes CASSYGGTSYNEQFF.

In this sample, this clone turned up once. This CDR3 is also generated by other DNA sequences in the sample. The V and J genes are TRBV4-1 and TRBJ1-1, with TRBD1 matching over 8 bases. CDR3 length equals 15 residues. Per the germline V gene, CDR1 is MGHRA and CDR2 is YSYEKL. The V segment lost 0 bases and the J segment 0 bases; nucleotides outside the gene matches: 0. The CDR3 reads CASSQETGVNTEAFF. The DNA for the CDR3 is TGCGCCAGCAGCCAAGAGACAGGGGTGAACACTGAAGCTTTCTTT.

This clone was recorded once. This sequence joins TRBV5-1 and TRBJ2-7; 7 bases fit TRBD2. The CDR3 length is 15 residues. The V gene's germline CDR1 is SGHRS and CDR2 YFSETQ. Trimming at V came to 3 bases and at J to 4 bases, leaving 10 bases not matched to a gene. CDR3 DNA: TGCGCCAGCAGCTCCCTTAGTGGCGGGAGTTACGAGCAGTACTTC. Protein: CASSSLSGGSYEQYF.

This chain joins TRBV27 and TRBJ1-4; 9 nucleotides agree with TRBD1. J was trimmed by 8 bases and V by 6 bases; bases with no gene match: 13. This CDR3 has 16 residues. Germline CDR1 reads MNHEY; CDR2 reads SMNVEV (reference sequence). The CDR3, as DNA: TGTGCCAGCAGGCCCGAGAGGGACAGGGTCGACGAAAAACTGTTTTTT. It codes for CASRPERDRVDEKLFF.

The rearrangement uses TRBV4-1 and TRBJ2-1; TRBD2 agrees at 9 bases. Germline CDR1 and CDR2: MGHRA and YSYEKL. With V trimmed by 2 bases and J by 0 bases, 11 bases remained unmatched. This CDR3 is 19 amino acids long. CDR3 sequence: CASSQRTAGGRFSYNEQFF. The CDR3 DNA sequence: TGCGCCAGCAGCCAACGAACAGCGGGGGGAAGATTCTCCTACAATGAGCAGTTCTTC.

The genes are TRBV25-1 and TRBJ1-3; a possible D gene is TRBD1 (5 bases). V shed 1 base and J shed 0 bases, with 7 bases lying between them. The CDR3 is 15 amino acids. The V gene's germline CDR1 is MGHDK and CDR2 SYGVNS. As DNA, the CDR3 is TGTGCCAGCAGTGAATGGGGCAGCTCTGGAAACACCATATATTTT. It encodes CASSEWGSSGNTIYF. Variable domain in full (rest from reference TRBV25-1 and TRBJ1-3): EADIYQTPRYLVIGTGKKITLECSQTMGHDKMYWYQQDPGMELHLIHYSYGVNSTEKGDLSSESTVSRIRTEHFPLTLESARPSHTSQYLCASSEWGSSGNTIYFGEGSWLTVV.

A single count supports this clone. This chain uses TRBV5-1 with TRBJ2-7; 7 bases line up with TRBD1. The CDR3 length is 16 residues. The ends lost 4 bases at V and 5 bases at J; junction bases unmatched: 15. Germline-derived CDR1 and CDR2 are SGHRS and YFSETQ. Here the CDR3 DNA reads TGCGCCAGCAGCCCAACAGGGGCCCTAGAGATCCACGAGCAGTACTTC. Amino acid sequence: CASSPTGALEIHEQYF. Variable domain in full (rest from reference TRBV5-1 and TRBJ2-7): KAGVTQTPRYLIKTRGQQVTLSCSPISGHRSVSWYQQTPGQGLQFLFEYFSETQRNKGNFPGRFSGRQFSNSRSEMNVSTLELGDSALYLCASSPTGALEIHEQYFGPGTRLTVT.

The V and J genes are TRBV5-1 and TRBJ2-1, with TRBD1 matching over 7 bases. Germline V lookup: CDR1 SGHRS, CDR2 YFSETQ. There are 14 residues in the CDR3. V dropped 3 bases and J dropped 5; count of bases not matched to a gene: 5. In DNA form, the CDR3 reads TGCGCCAGCAGCTCAGTAGGGGGCAACAATGAGCAGTTCTTC. It specifies CASSSVGGNNEQFF.

The chain links TRBV4-2 to TRBJ2-7; D is tentatively TRBD1 or TRBD2 (5 bases each). Trimming cost V 0 bases and J 3 bases, with 12 bases left between them. The CDR3 runs 15 residues. CDR1 and CDR2 (germline): LGHNA, YNFKEQ. CDR3 sequence: CASSQDSGPYYEQYF. CDR3 sequence (DNA): TGTGCCAGCAGCCAAGATTCGGGACCCTACTACGAGCAGTACTTC.

This clone was seen more than once but under ten times. CDR3 DNA: TGTGCCAGCAGCTTGGTCGGGACAGGGGGCAATTCACCCCTCCACTTT. It yields the protein CASSLVGTGGNSPLHF. The chain is built from TRBV5-6 and TRBJ1-6, with 12 bases matching TRBD1. The CDR3 has 16 amino acids. V lost 0 bases, J lost 7 bases, and 2 bases stayed unmatched. The germline CDR1 and CDR2 sequences are SGHDT and YYEEEE.

V usage is TRBV7-9 and J usage is TRBJ1-1; no clear D gene. CDR3 length: 12 residues. In germline, CDR1 is SEHNR, CDR2 FQNEAQ (reference sequence). Trimming stripped 2 bases from V and 7 bases from J, with 8 bases between. The CDR3 DNA reads as TGTGCCAGCAGCTTAATCAGTAGTGAAGCTTTCTTT. It codes for CASSLISSEAFF.